A single sample is the source of the 15 T cell receptor beta chains below, sequenced in a study of T cells in Graves' hyperthyroidism and ophthalmopathy. RNA transcripts yielded amplified TCR beta CDR3 regions. A first-round RT-PCR of the TCR CDR3 used the HTBI primer set. TCRdb reprocessed the multiplex PCR reads with MiXCR, giving one entry per CDR3 protein. The sample lists approximately 370,000 distinct CDR3 sequences, 15% occurring once. Sequencing input: blood. Receptor source: a woman aged 25-40 years with Graves' hyperthyroidism.

This clonotype appeared many times. The genes are TRBV28 and TRBJ2-3; 8 nucleotides align to TRBD2. The length of the CDR3 is 14 residues. Germline V gives CDR1 MDHEN, CDR2 SYDVKM. With V trimmed by 5 bases and J by 4 bases, 5 bases remained unmatched. CDR3 sequence: CASSAPSGSDTQYF. The CDR3 DNA follows: TGTGCCAGCAGTGCACCTAGCGGGTCAGATACGCAGTATTTT.

This clonotype was observed at least ten times. CDR3 in DNA: TGTGCCTGGAGTGTGATGCCAGGGCGCCTCTCCGGCTACACCTTC. It is translated as CAWSVMPGRLSGYTF. The J gene is TRBJ1-2, the V gene TRBV30, with D maybe TRBD1 (5 bases). The CDR3 covers 15 residues. Trimming removed 0 bases at V and 8 bases at J, with 19 bases between. Germline CDR1 reads GTSNPN; CDR2 reads SVGIG (reference sequence).

This clonotype was seen many times. V is TRBV13 and J is TRBJ2-3; no definite D call. CDR1 is PRHDT and CDR2 is FYEKMQ in the germline V gene (reference sequence). V lost 1 base to trimming and J lost 5 bases, with 7 bases between them. The CDR3 covers 13 residues. This CDR3 reads CASSLAAVDTQYF. CDR3 sequence (DNA): TGTGCCAGCAGCTTAGCAGCCGTAGATACGCAGTATTTT.

This clonotype occurred many times. This chain connects TRBV5-6 to TRBJ2-7, with TRBD2 matching over 8 bases. Unmatched junction bases numbered 23, after V lost 5 bases and J lost 7 bases. CDR3 size: 18 residues. Germline V gene sequence: CDR1 SGHDT, CDR2 YYEEEE. The CDR3 sequence: CASSPRSAGRVVHREQYF. In DNA form, the CDR3 reads TGTGCCAGCAGTCCACGATCGGCCGGGAGGGTCGTCCATCGGGAGCAGTACTTC. Full variable domain (rest looked up from reference TRBV5-6 and TRBJ2-7): DAGVTQSPTHLIKTRGQQVTLRCSPKSGHDTVSWYQQALGQGPQFIFQYYEEEERQRGNFPDRFSGHQFPNYSSELNVNALLLGDSALYLCASSPRSAGRVVHREQYFGPGTRLTVT.

The chain recombines TRBV11-1 with TRBJ2-7, with unresolved D. The CDR3 runs 13 residues. Germline-derived CDR1 and CDR2 are SGHAT and FQDESV (reference sequence). V was pared by 3 bases and J by 1 base, with 7 bases between. The CDR3 DNA reads as TGTGCCAGCAGCTTTGGGTTATCCTACGAGCAGTACTTC. Amino acids: CASSFGLSYEQYF.

There are many counts of this clonotype. The V call is TRBV7-9, the J call TRBJ2-3; no definite D call. The V gene lost 4 bases and the J gene lost 2 bases, with 13 bases spanning the gap. CDR3 length equals 15 residues. The germline CDR1 and CDR2 sequences are SEHNR and FQNEAQ (reference sequence). The DNA for the CDR3 is TGTGCCAGCAGCTCGAGACTCCCTGACACAGATACGCAGTATTTT. It encodes CASSSRLPDTDTQYF.

In its sample, this clonotype was seen many times. The rearrangement links TRBV20-1 to TRBJ2-7; a weak D match, TRBD1 (6 bases). The length of the CDR3 is 14 residues. Germline V CDR1 and CDR2: DFQATT, SNEGSKA (reference sequence). Trimming removed 1 base at V and 3 bases at J, with 13 bases between. Written as DNA, the CDR3 is TGCAGTGCTAGAGTGCCGGGACAACTCTACGAGCAGTACTTC. This encodes CSARVPGQLYEQYF.

The J gene is TRBJ2-1, the V gene TRBV12-3 or TRBV12-4; 9 bases are shared with TRBD2. The CDR3 totals 17 residues. V gave up 0 bases and J gave up 6 bases; unmatched junction bases: 9. CDR3 bases: TGTGCCAGCAGTTTAGCCCCATTAGCGGGAGCAGGCAATGAGCAGTTCTTC. Amino acids: CASSLAPLAGAGNEQFF.

This clonotype was seen many times. The rearrangement joins TRBV3-1 to TRBJ2-3; D gene uncertain. The ends were cut back, 6 bases at V and 5 bases at J, with 6 bases in the middle. Germline V CDR1 and CDR2: LGHDT, YNNKEL (reference sequence). CDR3 length: 11 residues. The CDR3 region is CASSLLDTQYF. The DNA of the CDR3 is TGTGCCAGCAGTTTATTAGATACGCAGTATTTT.

V and J are TRBV14 and TRBJ2-5, with TRBD2 matching over 14 bases. The CDR3 loop spans 18 amino acids. CDR1 is SGHDN, CDR2 FVKESK, per germline. With V trimmed by 0 bases and J by 5 bases, 8 bases remained unmatched. The CDR3 loop reads CASSQDRGTSGSLETQYF. In DNA, the CDR3 is TGTGCCAGCAGCCAAGATAGAGGGACTAGCGGGAGCTTGGAGACCCAGTACTTC. Filled out from reference TRBV14 and TRBJ2-5, the complete variable domain reads EAGVTQFPSHSVIEKGQTVTLRCDPISGHDNLYWYRRVMGKEIKFLLHFVKESKQDESGMPNNRFLAERTGGTYSTLKVQPAELEDSGVYFCASSQDRGTSGSLETQYFGPGTRLLVL.

This clonotype was picked up many times. The chain carries TRBV12-3 or TRBV12-4 and TRBJ1-2, with TRBD1 identical over 9 bases. The CDR3 extends over 15 amino acids. J gave up 5 bases and V 5 bases, and 9 bases lay outside the gene matches. Written as DNA, the CDR3 is TGTGCCAGCAGTCCGTCGGGACAGGGACAATATGGCTACACCTTC. Translated, it gives CASSPSGQGQYGYTF.

This clonotype was detected a few times. This chain connects TRBV20-1 to TRBJ2-5, with 10 bases that match TRBD2. J gave up 4 bases and V 0 bases, and 5 bases lay outside the gene matches. Germline V gives CDR1 DFQATT, CDR2 SNEGSKA (reference sequence). The CDR3 runs 15 residues. CDR3 sequence reads: CSARDPSGRGETQYF. In DNA form, the CDR3 reads TGCAGTGCTAGAGATCCTAGCGGGAGAGGAGAGACCCAGTACTTC.

The table lists this clonotype with a few counts. The chain joins TRBV2 to TRBJ1-5; 9 nucleotides align to TRBD1. With 6 bases clipped from V and 4 bases from J, the junction kept 1 base outside the gene matches. CDR3 length: 13 amino acids. CDR1 and CDR2 (germline): SNHLY, FYNNEI. CDR3 amino acids: CASRGTGNQPQHF. The CDR3 region has the DNA TGTGCCAGCAGGGGGACAGGGAATCAGCCCCAGCATTTT.

The chain is built from TRBV13 and TRBJ1-4; D uncertain. With 1 base removed from V and 6 bases from J, the gap between germline ends came to 6 bases. Germline V gives CDR1 PRHDT, CDR2 FYEKMQ (reference sequence). This CDR3 is built from 13 residues. Here the CDR3 reads CASSLERDEKLFF. Here the CDR3 DNA reads TGTGCCAGCAGCTTAGAAAGGGATGAAAAACTGTTTTTT.

This clonotype was seen repeatedly, ten times or more. The chain joins TRBV30 to TRBJ1-2; D is unclear. V was pared by 0 bases and J by 0 bases, with 5 bases between. This CDR3 is built from 13 residues. Germline V CDR1 and CDR2: GTSNPN, SVGIG (reference sequence). CDR3 DNA sequence: TGTGCCTGGAGTGTCGCGACTAACTATGGCTACACCTTC. Its protein is CAWSVATNYGYTF.